These 18 T cell receptor beta chains originate from one sample sequenced in a study of regulatory T cells in long-lasting Graves disease. Noted time point: newly diagnosed GD, antithyroid drugs for less than 3 months. The TCR library was prepared using RNA isolated from PBMCs. TCR beta libraries were built with iRepertoire HTBI primers and Arm-PCR of CDR3 regions. TCRdb called the multiplex PCR reads again in MiXCR, with one record for every CDR3 protein. The sample records roughly 350,000 distinct CDR3 sequences, 15% to 20% being singletons. These data were also filed under a second study, of T cells in Graves' hyperthyroidism and ophthalmopathy.

The sample here was peripheral blood mononuclear cells (PBMCs), taken at new diagnosis, from a patient treated with antithyroid drugs. These TCRs come from a woman between 18 and 29 years old with Graves disease.

This clonotype was detected ten times or more. V and J are TRBV11-2 and TRBJ2-7; 9 positions match TRBD1. J gave up 3 bases and V 1 base, and 4 bases lay outside the gene matches. From germline, CDR1 is SGHAT and CDR2 FQNNGV. The CDR3 runs 15 residues. The CDR3 DNA sequence: TGTGCCAGCAGCTTAGGCGGGACAGGGTTCTACGAGCAGTACTTC. Translating it yields CASSLGGTGFYEQYF.

This clonotype was seen at least ten times. The chain employs TRBV30 and TRBJ1-3; D not resolved. The CDR3 has 15 residues. Germline V lookup: CDR1 GTSNPN, CDR2 SVGIG (reference sequence). V lost 1 base to trimming and J lost 0 bases, with 10 bases between them. CDR3: CAWSDSPFSGNTIYF. In DNA, the CDR3 is TGTGCCTGGAGTGACAGCCCTTTCTCTGGAAACACCATATATTTT.

This clonotype was counted many times. This chain joins TRBV6-1 and TRBJ2-1, with TRBD1 matching over 8 bases. V gave up 4 bases and J gave up 9 bases; unmatched junction bases: 5. The CDR3 consists of 13 residues. Germline CDR1 is MNHNS and CDR2 is SASEGT. DNA of the CDR3: TGTGCCAGCAGTGGGACAGGGCGTGGTGAGCAGTTCTTC. This gives the protein CASSGTGRGEQFF.

This clonotype has more than one count but fewer than ten. J is TRBJ1-1 and V is TRBV6-5, with D perhaps matching TRBD1 (5 bases). The V gene lost 2 bases and the J gene lost 0 bases, with 10 bases spanning the gap. The CDR3 covers 15 residues. Looked up from germline, CDR1 is MNHEY and CDR2 is SVGAGI. The chain's CDR3 is CASSYVSGLNTEAFF. In DNA form, the CDR3 reads TGTGCCAGCAGTTACGTCTCAGGGCTGAACACTGAAGCTTTCTTT.

This clonotype showed up many times. The junction departs from the called germline gene at one end, perhaps through a read error. The rearrangement links TRBV20-1 to TRBJ2-7, with D perhaps given as TRBD1 or TRBD2 (7 bases each). This CDR3 is built from 15 residues. Germline CDR1 is DFQATT and CDR2 is SNEGSKA (reference sequence). This chain's CDR3 is CSALSQGGGSNEQYF. The CDR3 DNA reads TGCAGTGCTTTGTCGCAGGGGGGGGGCTCCAACGAGCAGTACTTC.

This clonotype appeared many times. The chain has TRBV24-1 and TRBJ1-4; D uncertain. V lost 7 bases to trimming and J lost 4 bases, with 15 bases between them. Germline CDR1 KGHDR, CDR2 SFDVKD. The CDR3 spans 15 residues. The CDR3 region is CATSSGGLGNEKLFF. The CDR3 DNA sequence: TGTGCCACCAGCTCCGGAGGGCTAGGTAATGAAAAACTGTTTTTT.

The table lists this clonotype with many counts. The chain links TRBV5-1 to TRBJ2-7, with D tentatively TRBD2 (7 bases). With 4 bases removed from V and 2 bases from J, the gap between germline ends came to 13 bases. The CDR3 totals 14 residues. Germline-derived CDR1 and CDR2 are SGHRS and YFSETQ. The CDR3 DNA reads as TGCGCCAGCAGCCTGGGGGGGCTGCCCTACGAGCAGTACTTC. Protein product: CASSLGGLPYEQYF.

This clonotype was seen repeatedly, ten times or more. This sequence joins TRBV9 and TRBJ1-1; a weak D match, TRBD1 (5 bases). V was trimmed by 4 bases and J by 6 bases, leaving 13 bases between them. CDR3 length equals 13 residues. CDR1 and CDR2 from the germline V gene are SGDLS and YYNGEE. The CDR3 spells CASSPLTGPEAFF. The CDR3 region has the DNA TGTGCCAGCAGCCCCCTTACAGGCCCTGAAGCTTTCTTT.

This clonotype was detected once. This rearrangement joins TRBV20-1 to TRBJ2-3, with 10 positions matching TRBD1. This CDR3 contains 14 residues. The V gene's germline CDR1 is DFQATT and CDR2 SNEGSKA (reference sequence). The ends lost 6 bases at V and 4 bases at J; junction bases unmatched: 7. CDR3 region: CSATTGGEADTQYF. The CDR3 DNA reads as TGCAGTGCCACGACAGGGGGCGAGGCAGATACGCAGTATTTT.

In the case of this clonotype: A far larger clone is just one base off, so this is likely a read error. The chain uses TRBV3-1 and TRBJ2-7, with TRBD2 matching 8 bases. Trimming took 1 base from V and 7 from J; bases not matched to a gene: 9. Germline CDR1 LGHDT, CDR2 YNNKEL (reference sequence). CDR3 length equals 15 residues. The CDR3, as DNA: TGTGCCAGCAGCCAAGGTGAGCGGGAGTACAATGAGCAGTACTTC. Protein: CASSQGEREYNEQYF.

The chain combines TRBV6-6 with TRBJ1-1; D call uncertain. V was pared by 4 bases and J by 4 bases, with 22 bases between. The length of the CDR3 is 17 residues. CDR1 MNHNY and CDR2 SVGAGI come from the germline V gene (reference sequence). Written as DNA, the CDR3 is TGTGCCAGCAGTTCTCCCCCTCCGGTCACAAGAGCCACTGAAGCTTTCTTT. Its protein product is CASSSPPPVTRATEAFF.

This clonotype was recorded many times. V gene TRBV5-1 combines with J gene TRBJ2-1, with TRBD2 matching 11 bases. Germline V gives CDR1 SGHRS, CDR2 YFSETQ. The length of the CDR3 is 22 residues. The ends lost 3 bases at V and 0 bases at J; junction bases unmatched: 20. CDR3 in DNA: TGCGCCAGCAGCTCACCCCTGGTTGTAGCGGGAGGGCCGCCTAGCTCCTACAATGAGCAGTTCTTC. Amino acid sequence: CASSSPLVVAGGPPSSYNEQFF.

In its sample, this clonotype was seen many times. The chain is built from TRBV20-1 and TRBJ1-4, with D uncertain. Trimming pared 0 bases from V and 8 bases from J, leaving 19 bases between. The CDR3 consists of 16 residues. Per germline, CDR1 DFQATT and CDR2 SNEGSKA (reference sequence). The CDR3 DNA reads TGCAGTGCTAGAGACCCGCTTGTCGGGGTTAGCGAAAAACTGTTTTTT. Protein product: CSARDPLVGVSEKLFF.

This clonotype was observed at least ten times. CDR3 sequence: CASIRDRGNSNQPQHF. CDR3 in DNA: TGTGCCAGCATCAGGGACAGGGGGAATAGCAATCAGCCCCAGCATTTT. V gene TRBV2 combines with J gene TRBJ1-5; 11 nucleotides match TRBD1. Germline-derived CDR1 and CDR2 are SNHLY and FYNNEI. The CDR3 covers 16 residues. After removal of 7 bases from V and 0 bases from J, the junction contained 5 bases not matched to a gene. Using reference TRBV2 and TRBJ1-5 for the parts outside the CDR3, the full variable domain is EPEVTQTPSHQVTQMGQEVILRCVPISNHLYFYWYRQILGQKVEFLVSFYNNEISEKSEIFDDQFSVERPDGSNFTLKIRSTKLEDSAMYFCASIRDRGNSNQPQHFGDGTRLSIL.

There are many counts of this clonotype. This chain links TRBV29-1 with TRBJ2-5, with D perhaps TRBD2 (6 bases). With 2 bases removed from V and 5 bases from J, the gap between germline ends came to 21 bases. CDR1 and CDR2 from the germline V gene are SQVTM and ANQGSEA. The CDR3 loop spans 16 amino acids. In DNA form, the CDR3 reads TGCAGCGTTGAATCGGAGGGCCCAGCGGTCGGGGAGACCCAGTACTTC. Amino acids: CSVESEGPAVGETQYF.

At least ten counts were recorded for this clonotype. The CDR3 sequence is CASITGGGYSYEQYF. For the CDR3, the DNA is TGTGCCAGCATCACCGGGGGGGGATACTCCTACGAGCAGTACTTC. The chain carries TRBV28 and TRBJ2-7, with TRBD2 matching 8 bases. This CDR3 is built from 15 residues. Germline CDR1 is MDHEN and CDR2 is SYDVKM. Trimming at V came to 7 bases and at J to 0 bases, leaving 8 bases not matched to a gene.

Many counts were recorded for this clonotype. The V call is TRBV10-3, the J call TRBJ1-1; weak D call: TRBD1 (6 bases). V was pared by 4 bases and J by 1 base, with 10 bases between. Germline CDR1 ENHRY, CDR2 SYGVKD. The CDR3 extends over 14 amino acids. CDR3: CAISASGANTEAFF. CDR3 nucleotides: TGTGCCATCAGTGCCTCGGGGGCGAACACTGAAGCTTTCTTT.

For this clonotype: A clone one base away is much larger, so this may be a read error. The chain joins TRBV2 to TRBJ2-7; 9 positions match TRBD1. Germline assignment: CDR1 SNHLY and CDR2 FYNNEI. This CDR3 is 14 amino acids long. The CDR3 here is CTNLVRDRVYEQYF. CDR3 nucleotides: TGTACCAACCTCGTAAGGGACAGGGTCTACGAGCAGTACTTC. The full variable domain, rest sourced from reference TRBV2 and TRBJ2-7, is EPEVTQTPSHQVTQMGQEVILRCVPISNHLYFYWYRQILGQKVEFLVSFYNNEISEKSEIFDDQFSVERPDGSNFTLKIRSTKLEDSAMYFCTNLVRDRVYEQYFGPGTRLTVT.